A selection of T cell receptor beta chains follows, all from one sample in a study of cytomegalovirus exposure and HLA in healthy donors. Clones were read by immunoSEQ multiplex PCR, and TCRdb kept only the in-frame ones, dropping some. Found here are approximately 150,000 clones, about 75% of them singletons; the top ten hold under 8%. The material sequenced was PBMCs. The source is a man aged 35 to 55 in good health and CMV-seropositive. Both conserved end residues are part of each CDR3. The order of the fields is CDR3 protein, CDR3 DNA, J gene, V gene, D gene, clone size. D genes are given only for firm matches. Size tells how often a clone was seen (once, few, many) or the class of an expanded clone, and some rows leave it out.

CASSVDGRAWRETQYF | TGTGCCAGCAGCGTAGACGGGAGGGCCTGGAGGGAGACCCAGTACTTC | TRBJ2-5 | TRBV9 | TRBD2 | few
CASSEFIAGVYETQYF | TGCGCCAGCAGCGAATTCATAGCGGGAGTTTACGAGACCCAGTACTTC | TRBJ2-5 | TRBV5-1 | TRBD2 | .
CASTLIPGDTEAFF | TGTGCCAGCACCCTCATTCCAGGGGATACTGAAGCTTTCTTT | TRBJ1-1 | TRBV11-2 | . | few
CASSLHRTGANVLTF | TGTGCCAGCAGCCTCCACAGAACTGGGGCCAACGTCCTGACTTTC | TRBJ2-6 | TRBV27 | . | .
CASGSGRGADTQYF | TGTGCTAGTGGTTCTGGCCGGGGAGCAGATACGCAGTATTTT | TRBJ2-3 | TRBV12-5 | . | few
CSAGGGQGYTF | TGCAGTGCTGGGGGAGGGCAAGGCTACACCTTC | TRBJ1-2 | TRBV20-1 | . | .
CASSRSSAETQYF | TGTGCCAGCAGCAGATCTAGCGCGGAGACCCAGTACTTC | TRBJ2-5 | TRBV6-5 | . | few
CASSGSGTGYNEQFF | TGCGCCAGCAGCGGCTCCGGGACAGGGTACAATGAGCAGTTCTTC | TRBJ2-1 | TRBV5-1 | TRBD1 | few
CASSEALGGGRRWADTQYF | TGTGCCAGCAGTGAAGCGTTGGGCGGAGGGAGAAGGTGGGCAGATACGCAGTATTTT | TRBJ2-3 | TRBV6-1 | . | .
CASSVGTTNTEAFF | TGTGCCAGCAGCGTCGGGACAACGAACACTGAAGCTTTCTTT | TRBJ1-1 | TRBV5-6 | . | once
CASSERGNQETQYF | TGTGCCAGCAGTGAAAGGGGCAACCAAGAGACCCAGTACTTC | TRBJ2-5 | TRBV6-1 | . | once
CASTSAGAEDTEAFF | TGTGCCAGCACCTCCGCGGGGGCCGAGGACACTGAAGCTTTCTTT | TRBJ1-1 | TRBV28 | . | .
CASTLGGGSYGYTF | TGTGCCAGCACTCTAGGGGGAGGGAGTTATGGCTACACCTTC | TRBJ1-2 | TRBV6-5 | . | .
CAWTTGGPTEAFF | TGTGCCTGGACCACGGGGGGCCCTACTGAAGCTTTCTTT | TRBJ1-1 | TRBV30 | . | few
CASSLAGGGASGRETQYF | TGCGCCAGCAGCTTGGCCGGAGGAGGGGCAAGTGGTAGAGAGACCCAGTACTTC | TRBJ2-5 | TRBV5-1 | . | .
CASSERGQGGEQFF | TGTGCCAGCAGTGAAAGGGGACAGGGAGGTGAGCAGTTCTTC | TRBJ2-1 | TRBV2 | TRBD1 | .
CASPKNSGSISYEQYF | TGTGCCAGCCCCAAGAATAGCGGGAGTATCTCCTACGAGCAGTACTTC | TRBJ2-7 | TRBV27 | TRBD2 | .
CASSAHPGKSTEAFF | TGCGCCAGCAGCGCACACCCCGGGAAGAGCACTGAAGCTTTCTTT | TRBJ1-1 | TRBV5-1 | . | .
CASSLYRDQPQHF | TGTGCCAGCAGTTTATACAGGGATCAGCCCCAGCATTTT | TRBJ1-5 | TRBV28 | . | .
CASRPTGTGVPHQPQHF | TGTGCCAGCAGACCTACCGGGACAGGGGTGCCCCATCAGCCCCAGCATTTT | TRBJ1-5 | TRBV28 | TRBD1 | .
CAWSLYRVSYEQYF | TGTGCCTGGAGTCTCTACAGGGTATCCTACGAGCAGTACTTC | TRBJ2-7 | TRBV30 | . | .
CASMIQGLMAYEQYF | TGTGCCAGCATGATTCAGGGGCTGATGGCCTACGAGCAGTACTTC | TRBJ2-7 | TRBV6-6 | . | .
CASSRDRDYEQYF | TGTGCCAGCAGCCGGGACAGAGACTACGAGCAGTACTTC | TRBJ2-7 | TRBV7-6 | TRBD1 | .
CASSEESPYSNQPQHF | TGTGCCAGCAGTGAAGAGAGTCCATATAGCAATCAGCCCCAGCATTTT | TRBJ1-5 | TRBV2 | . | few
CASSPRDRAGGYTF | TGTGCCAGCAGCCCCCGGGACAGGGCCGGGGGCTACACCTTC | TRBJ1-2 | TRBV11-1 | TRBD1 | .
CASSPARTEAFF | TGTGCCAGCTCACCAGCCCGGACTGAAGCTTTCTTT | TRBJ1-1 | TRBV18 | . | .
CASSPPSRDLIYEQYF | TGTGCCAGCTCACCACCGTCGCGGGACTTAATATACGAGCAGTACTTC | TRBJ2-7 | TRBV18 | . | .
CASGLSGRGEETQYF | TGCGCCAGCGGGCTCTCCGGGCGGGGCGAAGAGACCCAGTACTTC | TRBJ2-5 | TRBV5-1 | . | once
CASHASVGYTF | TGTGCCAGCCACGCCAGTGTCGGCTACACCTTC | TRBJ1-2 | TRBV28 | . | .
CASSRRGMSKNSQYF | TGTGCCAGCAGTCGCCGGGGGATGTCCAAAAACAGTCAGTACTTC | TRBJ2-4 | TRBV27 | . | .
CASSPFSSGSSNEQFF | TGCGCCAGCAGCCCCTTCTCTAGCGGGAGTTCCAATGAGCAGTTCTTC | TRBJ2-1 | TRBV5-1 | TRBD2 | .
CASSVGLAYEQYF | TGTGCCAGCAGCGTGGGGCTAGCCTACGAGCAGTACTTC | TRBJ2-7 | TRBV9 | . | .
CASSPSQYEQYF | TGTGCCAGCTCACCATCCCAATACGAGCAGTACTTC | TRBJ2-7 | TRBV18 | . | .
CASWDSGPGDTQYF | TGCGCCAGCTGGGACTCAGGACCAGGAGATACGCAGTATTTT | TRBJ2-3 | TRBV5-1 | . | .
CASSLSTSGSNEQFF | TGTGCCAGCAGTTTATCGACTAGCGGGAGTAATGAGCAGTTCTTC | TRBJ2-1 | TRBV27 | TRBD2 | .
CASSVSRQGYTF | TGTGCCAGCAGCGTAAGTCGACAAGGCTACACCTTC | TRBJ1-2 | TRBV9 | . | once
CASSVTSGTYEQYF | TGTGCCAGCAGCGTGACTAGCGGGACCTACGAGCAGTACTTC | TRBJ2-7 | TRBV9 | TRBD2 | .
CASCRDSIVNEQYF | TGCGCCAGCTGCCGGGACAGTATAGTCAACGAGCAGTACTTC | TRBJ2-7 | TRBV10-2 | TRBD1 | .
CASNPGSLTDTQYF | TGTGCCAGCAACCCCGGGAGTCTCACAGATACGCAGTATTTT | TRBJ2-3 | TRBV2 | . | .
CASSPFVAGGSYEQYF | TGTGCCAGCAGCCCTTTTGTAGCGGGGGGCTCCTACGAGCAGTACTTC | TRBJ2-7 | TRBV7-8 | TRBD2 | .
CASSPLGIGGQYF | TGCGCCAGCAGCCCGTTAGGAATAGGGGGGCAGTACTTC | TRBJ2-7 | TRBV4-1 | . | once
CASSFLQGANNEQYF | TGTGCCAGCAGTTTCCTACAGGGGGCTAACAACGAGCAGTACTTC | TRBJ2-7 | TRBV7-2 | TRBD1 | .
CASSQSGTEAFF | TGTGCCAGCAGCCAGTCGGGCACTGAAGCTTTCTTT | TRBJ1-1 | TRBV14 | . | .
CASSYMTEAFF | TGTGCCAGCAGCTACATGACTGAAGCTTTCTTT | TRBJ1-1 | TRBV11-2 | . | .
CASRPSGAYNEQFF | TGTGCCAGCAGGCCTAGCGGGGCTTACAATGAGCAGTTCTTC | TRBJ2-1 | TRBV6-5 | TRBD2 | .
CAIRTRAGLNEQFF | TGTGCCATCAGGACGAGAGCGGGACTCAATGAGCAGTTCTTC | TRBJ2-1 | TRBV10-3 | TRBD2 | .
CAISESGTSGSETQYF | TGTGCCATCAGTGAGTCGGGGACTAGCGGGAGTGAGACCCAGTACTTC | TRBJ2-5 | TRBV10-3 | TRBD2 | few
CASSDSGSTYEQYF | TGTGCCAGCAGCGATAGCGGGAGTACCTACGAGCAGTACTTC | TRBJ2-7 | TRBV5-6 | TRBD2 | once
CSARYTDTQYF | TGCAGTGCTAGGTACACAGATACGCAGTATTTT | TRBJ2-3 | TRBV20-1 | . | .
CASSVDRYNEQFF | TGTGCCAGCAGTGTCGACAGGTACAATGAGCAGTTCTTC | TRBJ2-1 | TRBV6-4 | . | few
CASSEQGSTGELFF | TGCGCCAGCAGCGAACAGGGTAGCACCGGGGAGCTGTTTTTT | TRBJ2-2 | TRBV5-1 | . | few
CASRQQGGLTEAFF | TGCGCCAGCAGGCAACAGGGTGGGTTGACTGAAGCTTTCTTT | TRBJ1-1 | TRBV5-1 | . | .
CASNKGQGSGTEAFF | TGTGCCAGTAATAAGGGACAGGGGAGCGGGACTGAAGCTTTCTTT | TRBJ1-1 | TRBV19 | TRBD1 | .
CASSGGTGDNQPQHF | TGTGCCAGCAGTGGAGGGACAGGGGACAATCAGCCCCAGCATTTT | TRBJ1-5 | TRBV2 | TRBD1 | .
CASRNGQGHGYTF | TGTGCCAGCAGAAACGGACAGGGCCATGGCTACACCTTC | TRBJ1-2 | TRBV28 | TRBD1 | few
CSARRGHEQYF | TGCAGTGCTCGCAGGGGACACGAGCAGTACTTC | TRBJ2-7 | TRBV20-1 | . | .
CASSYQGGEKLFF | TGTGCCAGCAGTTACCAGGGAGGTGAAAAACTGTTTTTT | TRBJ1-4 | TRBV6-5 | . | .
CASIESANSQYF | TGTGCCAGCATCGAGTCCGCAAACAGTCAGTACTTC | TRBJ2-4 | TRBV6-1 | . | .
CASSWGETNQPQHF | TGTGCCAGTTCGTGGGGGGAAACAAATCAGCCCCAGCATTTT | TRBJ1-5 | TRBV6-6 | . | few